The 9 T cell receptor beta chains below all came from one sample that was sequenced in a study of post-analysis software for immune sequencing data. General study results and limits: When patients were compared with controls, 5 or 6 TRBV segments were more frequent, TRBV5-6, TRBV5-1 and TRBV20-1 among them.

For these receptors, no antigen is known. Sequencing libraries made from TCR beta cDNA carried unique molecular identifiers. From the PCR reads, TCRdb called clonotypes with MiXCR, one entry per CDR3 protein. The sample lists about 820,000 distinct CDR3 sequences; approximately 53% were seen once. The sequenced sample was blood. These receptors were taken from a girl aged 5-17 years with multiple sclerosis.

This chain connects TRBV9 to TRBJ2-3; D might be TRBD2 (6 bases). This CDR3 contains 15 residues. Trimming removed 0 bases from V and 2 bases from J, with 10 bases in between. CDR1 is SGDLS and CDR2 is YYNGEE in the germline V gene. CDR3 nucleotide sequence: TGTGCCAGCAGCGTAGACGTAGCGGCCACAGATACGCAGTATTTT. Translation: CASSVDVAATDTQYF.

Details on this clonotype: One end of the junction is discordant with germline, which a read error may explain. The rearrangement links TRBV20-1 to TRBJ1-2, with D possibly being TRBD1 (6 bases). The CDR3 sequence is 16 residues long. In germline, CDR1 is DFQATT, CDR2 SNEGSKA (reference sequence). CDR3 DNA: TGCACCACGGGTCGGGCAGGGACAAAGGAGACCTATGGCCACACCTTC. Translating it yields CTTGRAGTKETYGHTF.

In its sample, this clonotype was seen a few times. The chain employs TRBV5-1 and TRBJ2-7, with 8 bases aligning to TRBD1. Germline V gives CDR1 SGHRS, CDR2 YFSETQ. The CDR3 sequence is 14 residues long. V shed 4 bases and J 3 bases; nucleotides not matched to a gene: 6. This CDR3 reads CASSPGTGNYEQYF. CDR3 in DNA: TGCGCCAGCAGCCCCGGGACAGGTAACTACGAGCAGTACTTC. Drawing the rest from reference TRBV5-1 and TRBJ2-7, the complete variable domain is KAGVTQTPRYLIKTRGQQVTLSCSPISGHRSVSWYQQTPGQGLQFLFEYFSETQRNKGNFPGRFSGRQFSNSRSEMNVSTLELGDSALYLCASSPGTGNYEQYFGPGTRLTVT.

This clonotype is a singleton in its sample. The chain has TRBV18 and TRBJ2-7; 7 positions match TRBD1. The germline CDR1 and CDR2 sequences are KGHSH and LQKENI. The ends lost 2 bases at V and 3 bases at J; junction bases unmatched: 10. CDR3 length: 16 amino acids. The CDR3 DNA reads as TGTGCCAGCTCACCAGCAGCCGGGACAGAGTTCTACGAGCAGTACTTC. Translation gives CASSPAAGTEFYEQYF.

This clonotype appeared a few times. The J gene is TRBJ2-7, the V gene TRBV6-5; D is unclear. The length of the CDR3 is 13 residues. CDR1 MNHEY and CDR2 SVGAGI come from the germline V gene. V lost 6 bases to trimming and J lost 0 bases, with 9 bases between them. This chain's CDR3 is CASRFLDSYEQYF. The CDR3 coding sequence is TGTGCCAGCAGATTTCTTGACTCCTACGAGCAGTACTTC.

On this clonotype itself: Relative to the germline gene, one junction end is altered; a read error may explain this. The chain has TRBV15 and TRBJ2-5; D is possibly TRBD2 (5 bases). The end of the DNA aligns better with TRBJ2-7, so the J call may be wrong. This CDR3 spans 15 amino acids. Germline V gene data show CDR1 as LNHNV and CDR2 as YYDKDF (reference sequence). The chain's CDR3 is CATNRGSSGPYEQYF. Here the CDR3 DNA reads TGTGCCACCAACAGAGGGTCAAGCGGACCCTACGAGCAGTACTTC.

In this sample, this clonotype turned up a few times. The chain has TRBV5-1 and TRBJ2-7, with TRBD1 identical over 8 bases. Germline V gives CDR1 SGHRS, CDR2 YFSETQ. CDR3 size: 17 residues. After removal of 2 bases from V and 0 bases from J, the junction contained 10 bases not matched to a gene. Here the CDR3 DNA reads TGCGCCAGCAGCTTCTTGCAGGGGGCACCGAGCTCCTACGAGCAGTACTTC. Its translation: CASSFLQGAPSSYEQYF.

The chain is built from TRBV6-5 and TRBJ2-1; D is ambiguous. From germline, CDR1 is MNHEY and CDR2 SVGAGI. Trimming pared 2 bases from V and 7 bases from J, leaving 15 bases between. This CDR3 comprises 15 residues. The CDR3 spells CASSYAALRRNEQFF. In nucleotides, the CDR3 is TGTGCCAGCAGTTACGCGGCACTGAGGCGGAATGAGCAGTTCTTC.

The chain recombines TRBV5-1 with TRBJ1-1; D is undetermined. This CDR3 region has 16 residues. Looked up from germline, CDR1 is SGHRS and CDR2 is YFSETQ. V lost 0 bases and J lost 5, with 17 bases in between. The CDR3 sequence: CASSLVSLTGRTEAFF. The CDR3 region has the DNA TGCGCCAGCAGCTTGGTATCTCTGACGGGGAGAACTGAAGCTTTCTTT.